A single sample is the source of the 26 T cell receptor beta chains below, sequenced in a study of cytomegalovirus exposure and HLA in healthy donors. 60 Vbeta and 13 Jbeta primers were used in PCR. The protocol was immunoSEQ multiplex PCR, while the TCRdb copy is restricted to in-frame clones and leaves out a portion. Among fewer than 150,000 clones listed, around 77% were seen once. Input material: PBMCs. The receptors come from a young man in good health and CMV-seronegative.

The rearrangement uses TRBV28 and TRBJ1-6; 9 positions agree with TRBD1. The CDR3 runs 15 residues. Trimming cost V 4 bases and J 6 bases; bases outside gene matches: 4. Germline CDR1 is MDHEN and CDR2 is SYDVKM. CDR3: CASSSYRGPNSPLHF. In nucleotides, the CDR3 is TGTGCCAGCAGTTCATACAGGGGGCCTAATTCACCCCTCCACTTT.

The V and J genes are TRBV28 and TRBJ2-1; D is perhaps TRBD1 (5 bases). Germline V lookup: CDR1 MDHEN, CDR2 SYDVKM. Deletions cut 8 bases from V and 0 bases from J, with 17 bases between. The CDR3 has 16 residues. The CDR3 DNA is TGTGCCAGCCTAGGCGCAGGGAAGCCCTCCTACAATGAGCAGTTCTTC. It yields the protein CASLGAGKPSYNEQFF.

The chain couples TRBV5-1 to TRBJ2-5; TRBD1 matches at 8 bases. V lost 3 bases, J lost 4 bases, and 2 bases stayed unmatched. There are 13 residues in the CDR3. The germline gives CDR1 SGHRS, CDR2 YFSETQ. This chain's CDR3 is CASSWDRRETQYF. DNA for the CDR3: TGCGCCAGCAGCTGGGACAGGCGAGAGACCCAGTACTTC.

In nucleotides, the CDR3 is TGCGCCAGCAGCCAAGAAGGACTAGCAGCCTTGGGTGAGCAGTTCTTC. Translated: CASSQEGLAALGEQFF. This rearrangement joins TRBV4-1 to TRBJ2-1, with TRBD2 identical over 8 bases. In germline, CDR1 is MGHRA, CDR2 YSYEKL. The V segment lost 0 bases and the J segment 9 bases; nucleotides outside the gene matches: 10. The CDR3 runs to 16 residues.

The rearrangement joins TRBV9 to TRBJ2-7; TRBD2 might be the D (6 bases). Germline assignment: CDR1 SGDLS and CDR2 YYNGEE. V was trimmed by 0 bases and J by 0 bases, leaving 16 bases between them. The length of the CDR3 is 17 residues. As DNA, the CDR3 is TGTGCCAGCAGCGTAGGGGGAAGGAGGGCAGTCTCCTACGAGCAGTACTTC. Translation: CASSVGGRRAVSYEQYF.

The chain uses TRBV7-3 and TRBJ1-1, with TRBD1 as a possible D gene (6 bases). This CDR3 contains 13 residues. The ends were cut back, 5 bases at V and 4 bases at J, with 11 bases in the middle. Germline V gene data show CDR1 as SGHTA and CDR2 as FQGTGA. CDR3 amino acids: CASSAQGTTEAFF. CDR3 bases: TGTGCCAGCAGCGCACAGGGTACCACTGAAGCTTTCTTT.

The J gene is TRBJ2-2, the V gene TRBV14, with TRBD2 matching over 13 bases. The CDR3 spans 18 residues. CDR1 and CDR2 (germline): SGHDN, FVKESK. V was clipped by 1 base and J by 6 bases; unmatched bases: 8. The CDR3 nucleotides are TGTGCCAGCAGCCAAGCACTAGCGGGAGGGCCGGATCCCGGGGAGCTGTTTTTT. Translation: CASSQALAGGPDPGELFF.

This CDR3 reads CASSVPTGGGTEAFF. The CDR3 nucleotides read TGTGCCAGTAGTGTCCCGACAGGGGGCGGCACTGAAGCTTTCTTT. The V gene is TRBV19, the J gene TRBJ1-1; 10 positions match TRBD1. Germline assignment: CDR1 LNHDA and CDR2 SQIVND (reference sequence). CDR3 size: 15 residues. Trimming at V came to 5 bases and at J to 4 bases, leaving 7 bases not matched to a gene. The whole variable domain, filled in from reference TRBV19 and TRBJ1-1, reads DGGITQSPKYLFRKEGQNVTLSCEQNLNHDAMYWYRQDPGQGLRLIYYSQIVNDFQKGDIAEGYSVSREKKESFPLTVTSAQKNPTAFYLCASSVPTGGGTEAFFGQGTRLTVV.

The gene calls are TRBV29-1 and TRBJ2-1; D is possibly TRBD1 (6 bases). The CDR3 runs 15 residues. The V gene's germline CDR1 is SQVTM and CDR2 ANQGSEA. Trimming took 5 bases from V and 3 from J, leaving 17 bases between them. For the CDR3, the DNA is TGCAGCGTTCAGGGGCGACAAAGTAGCTACAATGAGCAGTTCTTC. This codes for CSVQGRQSSYNEQFF.

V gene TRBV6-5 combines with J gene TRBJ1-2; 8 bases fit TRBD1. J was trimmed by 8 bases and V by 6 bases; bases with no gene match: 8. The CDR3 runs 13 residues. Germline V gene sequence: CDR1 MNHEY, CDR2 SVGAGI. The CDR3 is CASRPQGASGYTF. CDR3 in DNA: TGTGCCAGCAGGCCTCAGGGGGCCTCCGGCTACACCTTC.

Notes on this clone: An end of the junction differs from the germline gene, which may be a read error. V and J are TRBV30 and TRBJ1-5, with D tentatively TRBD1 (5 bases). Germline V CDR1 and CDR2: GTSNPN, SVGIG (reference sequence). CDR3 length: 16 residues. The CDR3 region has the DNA TGTGCCTGGAGCGGGGGGTCCTCTGATAGCAATCAGCCCCAGAATTTT. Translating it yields CAWSGGSSDSNQPQNF.

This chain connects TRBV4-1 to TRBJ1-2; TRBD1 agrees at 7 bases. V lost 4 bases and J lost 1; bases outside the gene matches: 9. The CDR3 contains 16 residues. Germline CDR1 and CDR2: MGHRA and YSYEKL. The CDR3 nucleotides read TGCGCCAGCAGCCCCATTGACAGGGAGGTTAACTATGGCTACACCTTC. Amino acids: CASSPIDREVNYGYTF.

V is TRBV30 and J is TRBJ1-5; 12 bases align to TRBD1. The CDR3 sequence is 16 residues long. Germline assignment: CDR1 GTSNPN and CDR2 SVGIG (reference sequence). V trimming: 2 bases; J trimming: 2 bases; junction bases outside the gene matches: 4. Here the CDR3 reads CAWSSGTGGGNQPQHF. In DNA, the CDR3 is TGTGCCTGGAGTTCCGGGACAGGGGGCGGCAATCAGCCCCAGCATTTT.

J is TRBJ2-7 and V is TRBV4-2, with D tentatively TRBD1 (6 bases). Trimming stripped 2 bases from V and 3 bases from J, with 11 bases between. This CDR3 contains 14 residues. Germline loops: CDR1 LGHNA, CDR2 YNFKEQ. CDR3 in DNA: TGTGCCAGCAGCCAATCCTCACAGGGCTACGAGCAGTACTTC. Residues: CASSQSSQGYEQYF.

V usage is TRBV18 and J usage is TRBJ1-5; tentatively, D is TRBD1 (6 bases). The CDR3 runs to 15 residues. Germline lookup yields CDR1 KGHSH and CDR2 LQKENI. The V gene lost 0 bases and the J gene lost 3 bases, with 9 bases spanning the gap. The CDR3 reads CASSPPGQLNQPQHF. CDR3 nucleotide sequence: TGTGCCAGCTCACCACCCGGACAGCTCAATCAGCCCCAGCATTTT.

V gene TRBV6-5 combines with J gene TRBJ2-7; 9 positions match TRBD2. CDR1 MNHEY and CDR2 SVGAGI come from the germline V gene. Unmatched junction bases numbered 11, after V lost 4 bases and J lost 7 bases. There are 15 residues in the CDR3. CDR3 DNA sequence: TGTGCCAGCAGTTCCTCGGGCGGGAGGGCCAAGGAGCAGTACTTC. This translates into CASSSSGGRAKEQYF.

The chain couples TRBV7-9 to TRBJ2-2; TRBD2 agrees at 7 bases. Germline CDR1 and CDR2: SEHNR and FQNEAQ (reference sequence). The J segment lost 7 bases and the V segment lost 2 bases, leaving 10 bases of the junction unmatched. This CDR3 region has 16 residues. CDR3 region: CASSLSGGSYNGELFF. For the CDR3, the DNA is TGTGCCAGCAGCTTATCGGGCGGGAGTTATAACGGGGAGCTGTTTTTT. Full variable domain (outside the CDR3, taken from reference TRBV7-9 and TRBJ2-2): DTGVSQNPRHKITKRGQNVTFRCDPISEHNRLYWYRQTLGQGPEFLTYFQNEAQLEKSRLLSDRFSAERPKGSFSTLEIQRTEQGDSAMYLCASSLSGGSYNGELFFGEGSRLTVL.

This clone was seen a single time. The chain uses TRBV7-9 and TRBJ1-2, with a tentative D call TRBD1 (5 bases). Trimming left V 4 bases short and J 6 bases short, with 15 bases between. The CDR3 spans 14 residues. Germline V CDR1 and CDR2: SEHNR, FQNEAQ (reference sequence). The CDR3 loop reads CASSSRRGTDGYTF. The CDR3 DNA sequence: TGTGCCAGCAGCTCCCGGAGAGGGACTGATGGCTACACCTTC. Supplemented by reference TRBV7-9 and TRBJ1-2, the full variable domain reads DTGVSQNPRHKITKRGQNVTFRCDPISEHNRLYWYRQTLGQGPEFLTYFQNEAQLEKSRLLSDRFSAERPKGSFSTLEIQRTEQGDSAMYLCASSSRRGTDGYTFGSGTRLTVV.

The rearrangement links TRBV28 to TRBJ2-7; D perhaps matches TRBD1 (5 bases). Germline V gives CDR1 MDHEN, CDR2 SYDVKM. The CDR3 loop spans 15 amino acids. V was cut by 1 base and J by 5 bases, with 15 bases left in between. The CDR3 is CASSLSRAQWNEQYF. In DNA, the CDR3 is TGTGCCAGCAGTTTATCCAGGGCACAGTGGAACGAGCAGTACTTC.

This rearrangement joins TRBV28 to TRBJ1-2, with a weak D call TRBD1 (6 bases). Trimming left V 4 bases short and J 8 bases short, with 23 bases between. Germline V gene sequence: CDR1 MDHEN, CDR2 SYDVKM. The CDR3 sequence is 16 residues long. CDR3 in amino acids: CASSSLSGRGTRGYTF. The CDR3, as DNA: TGTGCCAGCAGTTCACTATCGGGCAGGGGAACAAGGGGCTACACCTTC.

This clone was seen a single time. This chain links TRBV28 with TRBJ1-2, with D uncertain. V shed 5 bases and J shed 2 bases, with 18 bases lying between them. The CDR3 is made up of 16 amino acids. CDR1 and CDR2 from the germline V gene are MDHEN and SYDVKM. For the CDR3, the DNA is TGTGCCAGCAGTACCCCCCCTGGAGGGAAAAACTATGGCTACACCTTC. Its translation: CASSTPPGGKNYGYTF.

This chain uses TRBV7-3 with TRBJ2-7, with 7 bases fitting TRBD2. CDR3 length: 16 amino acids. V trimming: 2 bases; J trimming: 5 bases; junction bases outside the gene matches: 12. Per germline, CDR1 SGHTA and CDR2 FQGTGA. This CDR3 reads CASSLAKPGTNDEQYF. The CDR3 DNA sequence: TGTGCCAGCAGCTTAGCTAAGCCCGGGACTAATGACGAGCAGTACTTC.

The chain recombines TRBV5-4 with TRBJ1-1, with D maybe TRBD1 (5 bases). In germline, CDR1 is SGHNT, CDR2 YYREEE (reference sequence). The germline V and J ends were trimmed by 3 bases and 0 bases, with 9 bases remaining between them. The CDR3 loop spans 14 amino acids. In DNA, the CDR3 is TGTGCCAGCAGCTCCATAGGGGTGAACACTGAAGCTTTCTTT. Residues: CASSSIGVNTEAFF.

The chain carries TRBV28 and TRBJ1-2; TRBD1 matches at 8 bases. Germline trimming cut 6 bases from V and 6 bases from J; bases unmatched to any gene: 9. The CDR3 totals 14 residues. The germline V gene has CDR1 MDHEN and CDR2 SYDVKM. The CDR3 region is CASSAGGGYNGYTF. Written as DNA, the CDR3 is TGTGCCAGCAGCGCAGGGGGCGGCTATAATGGCTACACCTTC.

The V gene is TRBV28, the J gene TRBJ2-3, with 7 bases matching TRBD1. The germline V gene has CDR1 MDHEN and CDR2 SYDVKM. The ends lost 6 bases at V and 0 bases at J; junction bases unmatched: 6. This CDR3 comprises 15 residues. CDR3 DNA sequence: TGTGCCAGCAGCCCCACGGGACAGAGCACAGATACGCAGTATTTT. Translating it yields CASSPTGQSTDTQYF.

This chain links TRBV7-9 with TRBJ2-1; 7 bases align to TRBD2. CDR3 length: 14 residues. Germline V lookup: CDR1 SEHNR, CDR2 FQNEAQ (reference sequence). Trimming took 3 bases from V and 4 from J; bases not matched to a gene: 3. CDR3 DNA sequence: TGTGCCAGCAGCTTCGGGGGGTCTTACAATGAGCAGTTCTTC. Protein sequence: CASSFGGSYNEQFF.